The rows below give T cell receptor beta chains drawn from one sample of a study of cytomegalovirus exposure and HLA in healthy donors. Clones were read by immunoSEQ multiplex PCR, and TCRdb kept only the in-frame ones, dropping some. This sample yields 150,000 to 200,000 clones, of which over 75% are seen a single time; 2.5% to 3.5% belongs to the top ten. Sequenced: PBMCs. The receptors stem from a female donor in good health and CMV-seronegative. Each CDR3 is given with its conserved first and last residue. The D gene is left open where the match is weak. Size tells how often a clone was seen (once, few, many) or the class of an expanded clone, and some rows leave it out.

D: .; V: TRBV5-1; J: TRBJ1-1; size: .; CDR3: CASSLDRDTEAFF; DNA: TGCGCCAGCAGCTTGGACAGGGACACTGAAGCTTTCTTT
D: TRBD2; V: TRBV25-1; J: TRBJ2-7; size: once; CDR3: CASSETPTSGGF; DNA: TGTGCCAGCAGTGAAACCCCCACTAGCGGGGGATTC
D: .; V: TRBV19; J: TRBJ2-6; size: .; CDR3: CASSPREVFSGANVLTF; DNA: TGTGCCAGTAGTCCCCGTGAGGTATTCTCTGGGGCCAACGTCCTGACTTTC
D: .; V: TRBV7-9; J: TRBJ1-4; size: .; CDR3: CASSLPLVETNEKLFF; DNA: TGTGCCAGCAGCTTACCGTTGGTGGAGACTAATGAAAAACTGTTTTTT
D: TRBD2; V: TRBV19; J: TRBJ2-3; size: .; CDR3: CASSHPRTRERDTQYF; DNA: TGTGCCAGTAGCCACCCCAGGACTAGGGAGAGAGATACGCAGTATTTT
D: TRBD1; V: TRBV5-8; J: TRBJ1-1; size: .; CDR3: CASSTGQVLMNTEAFF; DNA: TGTGCCAGCAGCACCGGACAGGTCCTCATGAACACTGAAGCTTTCTTT
D: .; V: TRBV6-1; J: TRBJ2-6; size: .; CDR3: CASSERGAGANVLTF; DNA: TGTGCCAGCAGTGAACGGGGAGCTGGGGCCAACGTCCTGACTTTC
D: TRBD1; V: TRBV18; J: TRBJ1-1; size: .; CDR3: CASSPYRGGTEAFF; DNA: TGTGCCAGCTCACCCTACAGGGGAGGCACTGAAGCTTTCTTT
D: .; V: TRBV6-5; J: TRBJ1-4; size: .; CDR3: CASKLGQNFEKLFF; DNA: TGTGCCAGCAAGTTGGGCCAGAATTTCGAAAAACTGTTTTTT
D: TRBD1; V: TRBV9; J: TRBJ2-5; size: .; CDR3: CASSRLGQGQTQYF; DNA: TGTGCCAGCAGCCGCCTAGGACAGGGGCAGACCCAGTACTTC
D: TRBD1; V: TRBV9; J: TRBJ2-1; size: .; CDR3: CASSELQDRAEQFF; DNA: TGTGCCAGCAGCGAACTTCAGGACAGGGCTGAGCAGTTCTTC
D: .; V: TRBV5-1; J: TRBJ2-5; size: .; CDR3: CASSLAQGRETQYF; DNA: TGCGCCAGCAGCTTGGCCCAGGGGCGGGAGACCCAGTACTTC
D: TRBD2; V: TRBV19; J: TRBJ2-7; size: .; CDR3: CASSIGLAGSYEQYF; DNA: TGTGCCAGTAGTATAGGGCTAGCGGGTTCCTACGAGCAGTACTTC
D: .; V: TRBV7-2; J: TRBJ2-2; size: .; CDR3: CASSSASNTGELFF; DNA: TGTGCCAGCAGCTCCGCGTCGAACACCGGGGAGCTGTTTTTT
D: .; V: TRBV5-5; J: TRBJ1-2; size: .; CDR3: CASSLGDYGYTF; DNA: TGTGCCAGCAGCTTGGGCGACTATGGCTACACCTTC
D: TRBD2; V: TRBV6-6; J: TRBJ2-1; size: few; CDR3: CASSFGGRGIHEQFF; DNA: TGTGCCAGCAGTTTCGGGGGGAGGGGAATCCATGAGCAGTTCTTC
D: .; V: TRBV6-5; J: TRBJ2-2; size: .; CDR3: CASSYGATGELFF; DNA: TGTGCCAGCAGTTACGGAGCCACCGGGGAGCTGTTTTTT
D: .; V: TRBV28; J: TRBJ1-4; size: once; CDR3: CASSFLQPEKLFF; DNA: TGTGCCAGCAGTTTCCTACAGCCTGAAAAACTGTTTTTT
D: TRBD2; V: TRBV7-3; J: TRBJ2-3; size: .; CDR3: CASSSQREGGTDTQYF; DNA: TGTGCCAGCAGCTCTCAGCGGGAGGGGGGCACAGATACGCAGTATTTT
D: TRBD1; V: TRBV9; J: TRBJ2-1; size: few; CDR3: CASSPRQGYNEQFF; DNA: TGTGCCAGCAGCCCCCGACAGGGCTACAATGAGCAGTTCTTC
D: TRBD2; V: TRBV5-1; J: TRBJ2-1; size: .; CDR3: CASSSELAGGLNEQFF; DNA: TGCGCCAGCAGCTCGGAACTAGCGGGAGGGTTAAATGAGCAGTTCTTC
D: TRBD1; V: TRBV6-5; J: TRBJ1-5; size: .; CDR3: CARTGTSLGKPQHF; DNA: TGTGCCAGGACAGGGACTTCCCTTGGAAAGCCCCAGCATTTT
D: TRBD2; V: TRBV7-2; J: TRBJ2-3; size: .; CDR3: CASSSRKASGGYTQYF; DNA: TGTGCCAGCAGCTCCCGTAAGGCTAGCGGGGGGTATACGCAGTATTTT
D: TRBD2; V: TRBV19; J: TRBJ2-1; size: .; CDR3: CASSIGTSGAYNEQFF; DNA: TGTGCCAGTAGTATAGGGACTAGCGGGGCCTACAATGAGCAGTTCTTC
D: TRBD2; V: TRBV27; J: TRBJ2-1; size: .; CDR3: CASSFGQRGNEQFF; DNA: TGTGCCAGCAGTTTTGGCCAGCGGGGAAATGAGCAGTTCTTC
D: .; V: TRBV7-8; J: TRBJ1-1; size: .; CDR3: CASSSASRKNTEAFF; DNA: TGTGCCAGCAGCTCCGCCTCCAGAAAGAACACTGAAGCTTTCTTT
D: .; V: TRBV9; J: TRBJ1-1; size: .; CDR3: CASSVVAGNTEAFF; DNA: TGTGCCAGCAGCGTAGTGGCAGGGAACACTGAAGCTTTCTTT
D: .; V: TRBV7-9; J: TRBJ2-7; size: .; CDR3: CASSTSAGSYEQYF; DNA: TGTGCCAGCAGCACTTCAGCGGGCTCCTACGAGCAGTACTTC
D: TRBD1; V: TRBV30; J: TRBJ1-5; size: once; CDR3: CAWSAKGRGQTQHF; DNA: TGTGCCTGGAGTGCAAAGGGCAGGGGACAGACCCAGCATTTT
D: .; V: TRBV7-9; J: TRBJ2-3; size: .; CDR3: CASSLTAPRGLVLDTQYF; DNA: TGTGCCAGCAGCTTAACGGCCCCCAGGGGCCTGGTTTTGGATACGCAGTATTTT
D: .; V: TRBV6-5; J: TRBJ2-7; size: .; CDR3: CASSYLPQAPYEQYF; DNA: TGTGCCAGCAGCTACCTCCCCCAAGCCCCCTACGAGCAGTACTTC
D: .; V: TRBV5-1; J: TRBJ2-7; size: few; CDR3: CASSPRGQGGEGQYF; DNA: TGCGCCAGCAGCCCCAGAGGTCAGGGGGGAGAAGGGCAGTACTTC
D: .; V: TRBV7-9; J: TRBJ2-7; size: .; CDR3: CASSLGAGFSYEQYF; DNA: TGTGCCAGCAGCTTAGGTGCAGGGTTCTCCTACGAGCAGTACTTC
D: TRBD2; V: TRBV11-3; J: TRBJ2-3; size: few; CDR3: CASSPSGTTSTDTQYF; DNA: TGTGCCAGCAGCCCAAGCGGGACTACTAGCACAGATACGCAGTATTTT
D: .; V: TRBV7-3; J: TRBJ1-2; size: .; CDR3: CASSPAGTEGGYTF; DNA: TGTGCCAGCAGCCCAGCCGGGACTGAGGGTGGCTACACCTTC
D: .; V: TRBV7-8; J: TRBJ2-3; size: .; CDR3: CASSLARDIYTDTQYF; DNA: TGTGCCAGCAGCTTAGCCAGGGACATATACACAGATACGCAGTATTTT
D: .; V: TRBV5-4; J: TRBJ2-7; size: .; CDR3: CASSGGLAYEQYF; DNA: TGTGCCAGCAGCGGGGGACTCGCGTACGAGCAGTACTTC
D: .; V: TRBV25-1; J: TRBJ1-5; size: .; CDR3: CASSGLQGTSSNQPQHF; DNA: TGTGCCAGCAGTGGGTTGCAGGGGACGAGTAGCAATCAGCCCCAGCATTTT
D: TRBD1; V: TRBV7-3; J: TRBJ2-7; size: .; CDR3: CASSLSTGGESSYEQYF; DNA: TGTGCCAGCAGCTTAAGCACAGGGGGCGAGAGCTCCTACGAGCAGTACTTC
D: TRBD1; V: TRBV6-5; J: TRBJ2-7; size: .; CDR3: CASSFDRAPSYEQYF; DNA: TGTGCCAGCAGTTTCGACAGGGCCCCGTCCTACGAGCAGTACTTC
D: .; V: TRBV19; J: TRBJ2-3; size: .; CDR3: CASNTGRGTDTQYF; DNA: TGTGCCAGTAACACGGGTCGGGGCACAGATACGCAGTATTTT
D: TRBD2; V: TRBV9; J: TRBJ2-1; size: .; CDR3: CASSPLGLAGYNEQFF; DNA: TGTGCCAGCAGCCCCTTAGGACTAGCGGGGTACAATGAGCAGTTCTTC
D: .; V: TRBV11-2; J: TRBJ1-4; size: .; CDR3: CASSLVGPTNEKLFF; DNA: TGTGCCAGCAGCTTAGTGGGCCCAACTAATGAAAAACTGTTTTTT
D: .; V: TRBV30; J: TRBJ2-7; size: .; CDR3: CAWSVGVGEQYF; DNA: TGTGCCTGGAGTGTAGGGGTAGGCGAGCAGTACTTC
D: .; V: TRBV6-5; J: TRBJ1-2; size: .; CDR3: CASSPDRPGGYTF; DNA: TGTGCCAGCAGCCCCGACAGGCCGGGTGGCTACACCTTC
D: TRBD2; V: TRBV10-3; J: TRBJ2-3; size: .; CDR3: CAISATSGGTDTQYF; DNA: TGTGCCATCAGTGCCACTAGCGGGGGCACAGATACGCAGTATTTT